This T cell receptor beta chain was captured by sequencing in a study of T-cell reconstitution after alpha-beta-depleted transplantation in children. TCRbeta library preparation incorporated unique molecular identifiers. TCRdb re-derived calls from the PCR reads in MiXCR, one entry per CDR3 protein. The table has 440,000 or so distinct CDR3 sequences, roughly 11% seen once. CDR3 length: 14 amino acids. The germline gives CDR1 SGHVS, CDR2 FQNEAQ. V was pared by 4 bases and J by 4 bases, with 11 bases between. Many counts were recorded for this clonotype. The origin of this receptor is a human donor who donated a stem cell graft to a child with acute myeloid leukemia. V and J are TRBV7-8 and TRBJ2-1; D gene unclear. Material: PBMCs from the stem cell graft donor, obtained from the stem cell graft. The CDR3 region is CASSSEVVYNEQFF. DNA of the CDR3: TGTGCCAGCAGCTCAGAAGTGGTATACAATGAGCAGTTCTTC.